This entry describes one T cell receptor beta chain. Generated by immunoSEQ multiplex PCR, the TCRdb table keeps only in-frame clones and is missing some. Of roughly 3,500 clones listed, 65% to 80% are singletons. The data stem from a study of blood T cell repertoires in COVID-19. Turning to the study itself: Sample material is recorded as cDNA or gDNA derived from T cells, B-cell-depleted T cells, or PBMCs.

The CDR3 consists of 18 residues. Looked up from germline, CDR1 is LGHDT and CDR2 is YNNKEL (reference sequence). V dropped 3 bases and J dropped 8; count of bases not matched to a gene: 10. This TCR derives from a human donor in a cohort sampled during active COVID-19. Material: peripheral blood. The chain combines TRBV3-1 (or the pseudogene TRBV3-2) with TRBJ2-1, with 16 bases identical to TRBD2. The CDR3 DNA sequence: TGTGCCAGCAGCCAGGACCTTATGGGACTAGCGGGGGGGGATGAGCAGTTCTTC. Amino acids: CASSQDLMGLAGGDEQFF.